The entry below gives a single T cell receptor beta chain sequence along with its context. Its antigen is currently unknown. Use of 60 Vbeta and 13 Jbeta primers characterized the PCR. Here immunoSEQ multiplex PCR was the method, and the copy in TCRdb shows in-frame clones only, minus some. In the table there are tens of thousands of clones, around 83% of which are singletons. The data belong to a study of cytomegalovirus exposure and HLA in healthy donors. Study outcomes and limitations: TCR beta chains numbering more than 150 were designated cytomegalovirus-associated. Further analysis, carried out later, found HLA-associated TCR beta chains more clonally expanded than equally common other chains. Follow-up analysis later connected one missense variant in DCLRE1C with trimming of TCR beta V- and J-genes.

This receptor was identified in a man aged 70-80 years in good health and CMV-seropositive. The sequenced sample consisted of PBMCs.

Here the CDR3 DNA reads TGTGCCAGCAGCTTAGAAGCGCGGGGGGGTATCCACAATGAGCAGTTCTTC. The encoded protein is CASSLEARGGIHNEQFF. The chain is built from TRBV11-2 and TRBJ2-1; TRBD2 matches 9 bases. Germline V lookup: CDR1 SGHAT, CDR2 FQNNGV. The CDR3 covers 17 residues. Germline trimming cut 0 bases from V and 5 bases from J; bases unmatched to any gene: 8.